Sequencing of this TCR beta chain was carried out in a study of early T cells in non-severe SARS-CoV-2 infection. This clonotype was picked up many times. TCRdb processed the 5' RACE reads anew with MiXCR; each CDR3 protein has one entry. The profile shows tens of thousands of distinct CDR3 sequences, about 5.5% of them singletons. The sample here was whole blood, taken at baseline. The TCR comes from an adult who was a healthcare worker with PCR-confirmed SARS-CoV-2 infection or an uninfected control (not recorded which).

CDR3 sequence reads: CAWEQGGNSPLHF. The DNA for the CDR3 is TGTGCCTGGGAACAGGGTGGGAATTCACCCCTCCACTTT. J is TRBJ1-6 and V is TRBV30; D possibly corresponds to TRBD1 (6 bases). This CDR3 has 13 residues. Germline CDR1 and CDR2: GTSNPN and SVGIG (reference sequence). The V end was cut by 5 bases, the J end by 7 bases, with 12 bases between.